Below are 15 T cell receptor beta chains sequenced from a single sample in a study of T cell responses to AZD1222 COVID-19 vaccine. The method was immunoSEQ multiplex PCR; TCRdb's version includes in-frame clones alone and lacks a portion of them. The table records more than 150,000 clones, approximately 94% of them present only once. The material sequenced was peripheral blood, taken 28 days after the second AZD1222 dose. Receptor source: an adult who received the AZD1222 COVID-19 vaccine.

The gene calls are TRBV19 and TRBJ1-3; 8 bases agree with TRBD1. The CDR3 is 16 amino acids. The V segment lost 6 bases and the J segment 2 bases; nucleotides outside the gene matches: 9. Germline values: CDR1 LNHDA, CDR2 SQIVND (reference sequence). The CDR3 spells CASRPRQGIAGNTIYF. The CDR3 DNA follows: TGTGCCAGTAGGCCGAGACAGGGGATCGCTGGAAACACCATATATTTT.

This clone has a single count. The V gene is TRBV4-2, the J gene TRBJ2-1, with 11 nucleotides matching TRBD2. Trimming took 1 base from V and 3 from J; bases not matched to a gene: 2. The CDR3 is 16 residues long. The germline V gene has CDR1 LGHNA and CDR2 YNFKEQ. In DNA form, the CDR3 reads TGTGCCAGCAGCCAAGGGGGACTAGCGGTCTACAATGAGCAGTTCTTC. Translated: CASSQGGLAVYNEQFF.

The CDR3 here is CSVALTGNTQEQYF. CDR3 DNA: TGCAGCGTTGCACTCACAGGGAATACCCAGGAGCAGTACTTC. This chain connects TRBV29-1 to TRBJ2-7, with a weak D call TRBD1 (6 bases). The CDR3 is 14 residues long. Germline CDR1 is SQVTM and CDR2 is ANQGSEA. V gave up 4 bases and J gave up 7 bases, with 20 bases separating them.

This chain connects TRBV18 to TRBJ2-3; TRBD2 agrees at 9 bases. Germline V gene sequence: CDR1 KGHSH, CDR2 LQKENI. V shed 6 bases, J shed 2 bases, and the junction held 9 bases outside the gene matches. This CDR3 has 16 amino acids. DNA of the CDR3: TGTGCCAGCTCTCCCATAGCGGGGGTCCTCACAGATACGCAGTATTTT. Translating it yields CASSPIAGVLTDTQYF. Based on the CDR3 plus reference TRBV18 and TRBJ2-3, the full variable domain is NAGVMQNPRHLVRRRGQEARLRCSPMKGHSHVYWYRQLPEEGLKFMVYLQKENIIDESGMPKERFSAEFPKEGPSILRIQQVVRGDSAAYFCASSPIAGVLTDTQYFGPGTRLTVL.

The rearrangement joins TRBV5-8 to TRBJ2-5; 10 positions agree with TRBD1. Germline CDR1 reads SGHTS; CDR2 reads YDEGEE. The CDR3 spans 18 residues. V dropped 5 bases and J dropped 5; count of bases not matched to a gene: 18. CDR3 nucleotide sequence: TGTGCCAGCAGGTTACCGGGACAGGGGTTATTTGGGTCGGAGACCCAGTACTTC. Protein: CASRLPGQGLFGSETQYF.

The chain couples TRBV6-6 to TRBJ1-6; no clear D. Per germline, CDR1 MNHNY and CDR2 SVGAGI (reference sequence). Trimming took 6 bases from V and 9 from J, leaving 12 bases between them. The CDR3 runs to 13 residues. CDR3 residues: CASRIVWVSPLHF. In nucleotides, the CDR3 is TGTGCCAGCAGGATTGTGTGGGTTTCACCCCTCCACTTT.

V gene TRBV5-6 combines with J gene TRBJ2-3; 7 bases map to TRBD1. Germline assignment: CDR1 SGHDT and CDR2 YYEEEE. The CDR3 contains 14 residues. J was trimmed by 3 bases and V by 2 bases; bases with no gene match: 3. The CDR3 region has the DNA TGTGCCAGCAGCTTAGACAGGGCGACAGATACGCAGTATTTT. Translating it yields CASSLDRATDTQYF.

The V gene is TRBV30, the J gene TRBJ2-2, with TRBD2 identical over 11 bases. There are 14 residues in the CDR3. V trimming: 4 bases; J trimming: 4 bases; junction bases outside the gene matches: 2. Looked up from germline, CDR1 is GTSNPN and CDR2 is SVGIG (reference sequence). In DNA, the CDR3 is TGTGCCTGGACTAGCGGGAGGATCACCGGGGAGCTGTTTTTT. The encoded protein is CAWTSGRITGELFF.

Of note for this clone: Other DNA sequences in the same sample also yield this CDR3. The rearrangement uses TRBV7-3 and TRBJ1-1, with D uncertain. The CDR3 spans 13 residues. Trimming cost V 5 bases and J 2 bases, with 9 bases left between them. Germline CDR1 and CDR2: SGHTA and FQGTGA. Here the CDR3 reads CASSLGSNTEAFF. CDR3 coding DNA: TGTGCCAGCAGCCTAGGGTCAAACACTGAAGCTTTCTTT.

The rearrangement uses TRBV5-6 and TRBJ1-4; perhaps TRBD1 as D (5 bases). CDR1 is SGHDT and CDR2 is YYEEEE in the germline V gene. V lost 1 base, J lost 8 bases, and 15 bases lay in between. The CDR3 is 15 residues long. CDR3 sequence (DNA): TGTGCCAGCAGCTTGTGGTACGGGGCAGGGGAAAAACTGTTTTTT. This encodes CASSLWYGAGEKLFF.

V and J are TRBV9 and TRBJ1-2; 7 bases are shared with TRBD1. The CDR3 extends over 19 amino acids. V lost 2 bases and J lost 2; bases outside the gene matches: 18. Germline-derived CDR1 and CDR2 are SGDLS and YYNGEE. This chain's CDR3 is CASSVSIDRVVINNYGYTF. CDR3 coding DNA: TGTGCCAGCAGCGTGTCCATTGACAGGGTCGTAATTAACAACTATGGCTACACCTTC.

This chain links TRBV6-1 with TRBJ2-1, with D perhaps matching TRBD2 (6 bases). The CDR3 contains 14 residues. Deletions cut 0 bases from V and 6 bases from J, with 9 bases between. Germline V CDR1 and CDR2: MNHNS, SASEGT. CDR3 protein: CASSEAGGINEQFF. CDR3 in DNA: TGTGCCAGCAGTGAAGCGGGAGGTATCAATGAGCAGTTCTTC.

The V gene is TRBV5-1, the J gene TRBJ2-7; D ambiguous. Germline CDR1 and CDR2: SGHRS and YFSETQ. The V end was cut by 2 bases, the J end by 6 bases, with 15 bases between. CDR3 length: 14 amino acids. CDR3: CASSFSRGATEQYF. CDR3 bases: TGCGCCAGCAGCTTTTCTCGAGGAGCAACCGAGCAGTACTTC.

J is TRBJ1-2 and V is TRBV11-3; the D gene is possibly TRBD1 (6 bases). CDR1 SGHNT and CDR2 YENEEA come from the germline V gene. The CDR3 contains 12 residues. V lost 6 bases and J 2 bases, leaving 7 bases between the germline ends. The CDR3 loop reads CASSTGNYGYTF. Here the CDR3 DNA reads TGTGCCAGCAGTACAGGGAACTATGGCTACACCTTC.

V gene TRBV12-5 combines with J gene TRBJ2-1, with a possible D match to TRBD2 (6 bases). CDR3 length: 14 residues. Germline V gene data show CDR1 as LGHNT and CDR2 as FRNRAP. V gave up 3 bases and J gave up 7 bases, with 13 bases separating them. CDR3 protein: CASGFTGSTNEQFF. In DNA form, the CDR3 reads TGTGCTAGTGGTTTTACCGGGAGTACGAATGAGCAGTTCTTC.